This T cell receptor (beta chain) was sequenced during a study of cytomegalovirus exposure and HLA in healthy donors. This CDR3 contains 17 residues. Trimming cost V 0 bases and J 9 bases; bases outside gene matches: 6. Germline V gives CDR1 SGHRS, CDR2 YFSETQ. The table came from immunoSEQ multiplex PCR; TCRdb's copy has only in-frame clones and leaves some out. The table shows approximately 230,000 clones, with less than 90% occurring only once. This clone was found once. The sequenced sample consisted of PBMCs. The clonotype comes from a man aged 18 to 29 in good health and CMV-seropositive. V is TRBV5-1 and J is TRBJ2-2; 15 bases line up with TRBD2. CDR3 bases: TGCGCCAGCAGCTTGGAAAGGACTAGCGGGAGGGCGCGGGAGCTGTTTTTT. Translated: CASSLERTSGRARELFF.